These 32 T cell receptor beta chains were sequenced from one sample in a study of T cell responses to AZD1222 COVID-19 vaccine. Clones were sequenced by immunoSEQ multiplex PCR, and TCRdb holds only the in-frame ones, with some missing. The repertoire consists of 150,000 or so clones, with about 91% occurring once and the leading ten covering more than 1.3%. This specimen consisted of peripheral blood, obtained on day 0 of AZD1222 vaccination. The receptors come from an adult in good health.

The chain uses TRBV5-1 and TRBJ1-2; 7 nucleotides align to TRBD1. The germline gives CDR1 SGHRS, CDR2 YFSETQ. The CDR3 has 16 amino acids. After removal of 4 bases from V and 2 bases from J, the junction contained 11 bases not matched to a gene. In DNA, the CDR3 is TGCGCCAGCAGCCCCGATACAGGGGTAGGCAACTATGGCTACACCTTC. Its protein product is CASSPDTGVGNYGYTF.

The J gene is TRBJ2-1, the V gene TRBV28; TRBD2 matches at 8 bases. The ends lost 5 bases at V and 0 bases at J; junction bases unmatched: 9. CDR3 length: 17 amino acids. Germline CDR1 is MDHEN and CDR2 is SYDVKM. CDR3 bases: TGTGCCAGCAGTACCCCAAGCGGGGGCAGCTCCTACAATGAGCAGTTCTTC. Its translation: CASSTPSGGSSYNEQFF.

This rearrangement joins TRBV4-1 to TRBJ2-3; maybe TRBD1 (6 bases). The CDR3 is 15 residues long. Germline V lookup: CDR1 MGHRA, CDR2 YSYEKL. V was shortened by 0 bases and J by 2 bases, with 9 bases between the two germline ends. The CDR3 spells CASSQDGQLTDTQYF. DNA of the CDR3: TGCGCCAGCAGCCAAGATGGACAGCTCACAGATACGCAGTATTTT.

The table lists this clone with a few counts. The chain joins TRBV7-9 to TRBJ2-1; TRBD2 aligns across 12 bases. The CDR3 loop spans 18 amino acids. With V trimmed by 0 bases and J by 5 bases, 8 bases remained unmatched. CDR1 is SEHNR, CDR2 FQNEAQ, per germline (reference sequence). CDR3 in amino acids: CASSLAGLAGNHNNEQFF. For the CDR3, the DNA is TGTGCCAGCAGCTTAGCGGGACTAGCGGGTAATCACAACAATGAGCAGTTCTTC.

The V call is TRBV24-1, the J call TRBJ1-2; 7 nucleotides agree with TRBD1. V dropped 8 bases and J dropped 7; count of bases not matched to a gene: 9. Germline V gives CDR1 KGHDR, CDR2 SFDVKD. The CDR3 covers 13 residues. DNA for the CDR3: TGTGCCACCAAATCCGGGACAGAAACTGGCTACACCTTC. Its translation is CATKSGTETGYTF.

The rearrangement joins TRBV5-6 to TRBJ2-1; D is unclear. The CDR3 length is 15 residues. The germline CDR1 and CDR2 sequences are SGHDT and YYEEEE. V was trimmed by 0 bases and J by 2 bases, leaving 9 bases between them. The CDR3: CASSLGRYPYNEQFF. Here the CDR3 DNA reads TGTGCCAGCAGCTTGGGTAGGTACCCCTACAATGAGCAGTTCTTC.

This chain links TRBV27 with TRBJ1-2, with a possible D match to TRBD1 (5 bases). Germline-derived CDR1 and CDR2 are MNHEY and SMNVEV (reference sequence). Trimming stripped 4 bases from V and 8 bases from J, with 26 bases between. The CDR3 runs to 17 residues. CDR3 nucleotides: TGTGCCAGCAGTTCCGTCCGAAGACTCCAGGGAAGTGGGGGCTACACCTTC. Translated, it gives CASSSVRRLQGSGGYTF.

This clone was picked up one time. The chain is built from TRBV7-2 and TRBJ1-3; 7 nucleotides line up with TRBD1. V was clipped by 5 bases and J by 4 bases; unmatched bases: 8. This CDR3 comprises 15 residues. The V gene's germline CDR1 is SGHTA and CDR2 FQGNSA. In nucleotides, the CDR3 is TGTGCCAGCAGCCGTACTCGACAGGGAGGAAACACCATATATTTT. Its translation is CASSRTRQGGNTIYF.

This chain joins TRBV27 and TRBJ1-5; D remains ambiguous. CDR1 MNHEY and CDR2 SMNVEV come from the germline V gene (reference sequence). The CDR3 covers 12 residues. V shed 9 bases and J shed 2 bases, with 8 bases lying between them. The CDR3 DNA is TGTGCCAGTGGGCGGGGCAATCAGCCCCAGCATTTT. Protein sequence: CASGRGNQPQHF.

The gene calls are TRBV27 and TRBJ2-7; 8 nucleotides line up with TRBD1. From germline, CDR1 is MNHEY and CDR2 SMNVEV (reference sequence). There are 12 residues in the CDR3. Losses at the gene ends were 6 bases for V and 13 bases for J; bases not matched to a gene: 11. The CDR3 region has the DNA TGTGCCAGCAGGGGTTACGGGGGACAGGCCTACTTC. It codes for CASRGYGGQAYF.

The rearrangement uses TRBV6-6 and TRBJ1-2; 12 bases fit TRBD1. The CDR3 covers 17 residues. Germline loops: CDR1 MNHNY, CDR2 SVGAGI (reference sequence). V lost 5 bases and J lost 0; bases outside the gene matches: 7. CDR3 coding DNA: TGTGCCAGCAGTCGAGGGACAGGGGGCAAAGCTAACTATGGCTACACCTTC. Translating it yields CASSRGTGGKANYGYTF.

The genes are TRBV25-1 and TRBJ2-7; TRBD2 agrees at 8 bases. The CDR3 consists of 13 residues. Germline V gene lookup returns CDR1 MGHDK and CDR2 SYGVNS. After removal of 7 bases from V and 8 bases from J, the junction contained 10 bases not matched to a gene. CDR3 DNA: TGTGCCAGCACCACCACTAGCGGAGATAAGCAGTACTTC. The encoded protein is CASTTTSGDKQYF.

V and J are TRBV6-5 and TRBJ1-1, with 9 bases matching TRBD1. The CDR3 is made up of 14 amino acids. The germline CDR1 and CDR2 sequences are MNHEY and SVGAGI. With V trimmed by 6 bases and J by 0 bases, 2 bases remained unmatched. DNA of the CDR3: TGTGCCAGCAGGGGGACAGGGATGAACACTGAAGCTTTCTTT. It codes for CASRGTGMNTEAFF.

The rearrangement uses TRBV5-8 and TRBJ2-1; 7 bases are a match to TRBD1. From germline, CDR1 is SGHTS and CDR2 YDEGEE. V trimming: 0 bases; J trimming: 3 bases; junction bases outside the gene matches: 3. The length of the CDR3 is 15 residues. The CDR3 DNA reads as TGTGCCAGCAGCTTGGACACAGGGGACTACAATGAGCAGTTCTTC. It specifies CASSLDTGDYNEQFF.

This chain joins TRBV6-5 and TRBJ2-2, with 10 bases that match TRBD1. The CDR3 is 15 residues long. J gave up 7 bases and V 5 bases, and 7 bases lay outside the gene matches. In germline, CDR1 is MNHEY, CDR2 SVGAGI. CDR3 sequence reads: CASSQTGGFGGELFF. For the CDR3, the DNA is TGTGCCAGCAGTCAGACAGGGGGCTTCGGCGGGGAGCTGTTTTTT.

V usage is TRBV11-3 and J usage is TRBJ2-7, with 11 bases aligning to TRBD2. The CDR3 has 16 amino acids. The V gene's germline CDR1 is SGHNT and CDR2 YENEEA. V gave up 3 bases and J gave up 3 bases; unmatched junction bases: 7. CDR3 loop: CASSFTSGGLIYEQYF. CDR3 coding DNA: TGTGCCAGCAGCTTCACTAGCGGGGGTCTCATCTACGAGCAGTACTTC.

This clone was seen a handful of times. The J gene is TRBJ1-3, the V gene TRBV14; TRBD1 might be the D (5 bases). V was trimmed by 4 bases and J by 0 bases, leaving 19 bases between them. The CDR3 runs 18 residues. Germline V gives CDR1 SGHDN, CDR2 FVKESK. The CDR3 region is CASSPGGGDLHSGNTIYF. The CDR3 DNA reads TGTGCCAGCAGCCCCGGGGGAGGGGACCTTCACTCTGGAAACACCATATATTTT.

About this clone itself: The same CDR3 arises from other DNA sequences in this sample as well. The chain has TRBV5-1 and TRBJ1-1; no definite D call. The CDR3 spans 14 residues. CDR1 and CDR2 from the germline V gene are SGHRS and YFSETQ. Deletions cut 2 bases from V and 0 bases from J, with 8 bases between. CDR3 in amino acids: CASSLEGLNTEAFF. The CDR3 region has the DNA TGCGCCAGCAGCTTAGAGGGCTTGAACACTGAAGCTTTCTTT.

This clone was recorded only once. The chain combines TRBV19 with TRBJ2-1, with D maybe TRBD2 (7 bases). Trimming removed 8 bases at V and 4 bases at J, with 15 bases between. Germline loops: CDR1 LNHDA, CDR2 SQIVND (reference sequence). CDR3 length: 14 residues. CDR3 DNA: TGTGCCAGTGATCGGGGGGCGGGTTACAATGAGCAGTTCTTC. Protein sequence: CASDRGAGYNEQFF.

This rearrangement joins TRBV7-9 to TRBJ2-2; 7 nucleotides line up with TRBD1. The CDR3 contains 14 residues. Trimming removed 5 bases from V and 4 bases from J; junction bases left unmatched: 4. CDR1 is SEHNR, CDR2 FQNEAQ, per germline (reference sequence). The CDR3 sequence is CASSKQGSTGELFF. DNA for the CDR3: TGTGCCAGCAGCAAACAGGGGTCCACCGGGGAGCTGTTTTTT. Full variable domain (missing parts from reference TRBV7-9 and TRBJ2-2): DTGVSQNPRHKITKRGQNVTFRCDPISEHNRLYWYRQTLGQGPEFLTYFQNEAQLEKSRLLSDRFSAERPKGSFSTLEIQRTEQGDSAMYLCASSKQGSTGELFFGEGSRLTVL.

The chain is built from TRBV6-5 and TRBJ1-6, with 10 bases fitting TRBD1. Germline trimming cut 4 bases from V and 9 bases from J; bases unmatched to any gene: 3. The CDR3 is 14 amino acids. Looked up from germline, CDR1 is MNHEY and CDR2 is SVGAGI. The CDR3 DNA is TGTGCCAGCAGTTTCAGGACAGGGGGTTCACCCCTCCACTTT. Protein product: CASSFRTGGSPLHF.

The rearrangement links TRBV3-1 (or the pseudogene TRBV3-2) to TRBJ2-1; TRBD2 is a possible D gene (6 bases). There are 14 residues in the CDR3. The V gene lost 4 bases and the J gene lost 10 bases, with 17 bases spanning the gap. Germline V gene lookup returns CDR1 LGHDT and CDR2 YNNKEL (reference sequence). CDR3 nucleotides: TGTGCCAGCAGCCCGGGACTGGAAGTACTCGAGCAGTTCTTC. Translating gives CASSPGLEVLEQFF.

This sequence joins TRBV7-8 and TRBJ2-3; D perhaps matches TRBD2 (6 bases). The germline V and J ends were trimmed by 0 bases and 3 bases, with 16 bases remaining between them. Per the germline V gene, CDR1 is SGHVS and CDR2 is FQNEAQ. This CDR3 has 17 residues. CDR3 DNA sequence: TGTGCCAGCAGCTTAGCGAACGCGGGAAGGGCAACAGATACGCAGTATTTT. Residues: CASSLANAGRATDTQYF.

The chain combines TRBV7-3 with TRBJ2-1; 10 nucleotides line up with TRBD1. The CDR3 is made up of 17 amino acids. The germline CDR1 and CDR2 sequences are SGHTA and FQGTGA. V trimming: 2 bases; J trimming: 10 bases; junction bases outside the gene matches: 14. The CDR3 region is CASSLGLGTGAGKEQFF. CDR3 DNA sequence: TGTGCCAGCAGCTTAGGATTGGGGACAGGGGCCGGTAAAGAGCAGTTCTTC.

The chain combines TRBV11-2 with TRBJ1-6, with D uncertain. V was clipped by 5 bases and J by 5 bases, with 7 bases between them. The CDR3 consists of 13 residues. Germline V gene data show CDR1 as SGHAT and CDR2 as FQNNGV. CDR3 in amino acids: CASSGGDNSPLHF. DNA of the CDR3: TGTGCCAGCAGCGGTGGTGATAATTCACCCCTCCACTTT.

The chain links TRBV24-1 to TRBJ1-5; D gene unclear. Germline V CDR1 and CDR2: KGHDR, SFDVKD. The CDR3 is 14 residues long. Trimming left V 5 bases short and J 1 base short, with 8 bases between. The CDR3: CATSVFDSNQPQHF. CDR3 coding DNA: TGTGCCACCAGTGTTTTCGACAGCAATCAGCCCCAGCATTTT.

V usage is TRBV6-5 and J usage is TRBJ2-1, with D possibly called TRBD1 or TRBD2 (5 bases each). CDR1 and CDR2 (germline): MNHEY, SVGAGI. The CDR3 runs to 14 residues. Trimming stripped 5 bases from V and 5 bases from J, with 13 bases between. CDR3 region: CASSPRDGHNEQFF. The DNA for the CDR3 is TGTGCCAGCAGTCCCCGGGACGGCCACAATGAGCAGTTCTTC.

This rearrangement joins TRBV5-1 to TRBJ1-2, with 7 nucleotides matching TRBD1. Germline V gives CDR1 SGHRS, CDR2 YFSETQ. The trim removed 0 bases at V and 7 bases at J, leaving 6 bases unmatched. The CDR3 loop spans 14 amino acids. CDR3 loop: CASSLAEGATGYTF. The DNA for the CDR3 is TGCGCCAGCAGCTTGGCGGAGGGGGCGACTGGCTACACCTTC. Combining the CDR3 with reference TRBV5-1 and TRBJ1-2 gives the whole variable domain KAGVTQTPRYLIKTRGQQVTLSCSPISGHRSVSWYQQTPGQGLQFLFEYFSETQRNKGNFPGRFSGRQFSNSRSEMNVSTLELGDSALYLCASSLAEGATGYTFGSGTRLTVV.

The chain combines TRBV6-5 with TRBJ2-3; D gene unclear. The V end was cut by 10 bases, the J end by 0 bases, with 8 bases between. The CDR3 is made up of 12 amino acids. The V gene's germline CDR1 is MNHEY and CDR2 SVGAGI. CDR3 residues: CATGWSTDTQYF. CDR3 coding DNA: TGTGCCACCGGCTGGAGCACAGATACGCAGTATTTT.

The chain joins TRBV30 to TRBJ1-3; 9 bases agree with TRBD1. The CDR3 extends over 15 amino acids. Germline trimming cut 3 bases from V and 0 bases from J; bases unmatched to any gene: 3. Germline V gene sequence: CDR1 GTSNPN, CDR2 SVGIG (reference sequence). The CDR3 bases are TGTGCCTGGAGCTTGGGACAGGGCTCTGGAAACACCATATATTTT. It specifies CAWSLGQGSGNTIYF.

The CDR3 sequence is CASSTNLGGETQYF. The DNA for the CDR3 is TGTGCCAGTAGTACGAATCTAGGGGGGGAGACCCAGTACTTC. V and J are TRBV19 and TRBJ2-5; D may be TRBD1 or TRBD2 (6 bases each). CDR3 length equals 14 residues. CDR1 is LNHDA, CDR2 SQIVND, per germline (reference sequence). Between the trimmed V and J ends, which lost 4 bases and 5 bases, there was a span of 14 bases.

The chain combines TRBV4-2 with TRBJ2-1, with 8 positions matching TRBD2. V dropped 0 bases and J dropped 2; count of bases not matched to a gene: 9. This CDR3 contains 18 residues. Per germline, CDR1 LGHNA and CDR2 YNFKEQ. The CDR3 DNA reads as TGTGCCAGCAGCCAAGAAACATCGGGCGGGGGGCCCTACAATGAGCAGTTCTTC. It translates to CASSQETSGGGPYNEQFF.